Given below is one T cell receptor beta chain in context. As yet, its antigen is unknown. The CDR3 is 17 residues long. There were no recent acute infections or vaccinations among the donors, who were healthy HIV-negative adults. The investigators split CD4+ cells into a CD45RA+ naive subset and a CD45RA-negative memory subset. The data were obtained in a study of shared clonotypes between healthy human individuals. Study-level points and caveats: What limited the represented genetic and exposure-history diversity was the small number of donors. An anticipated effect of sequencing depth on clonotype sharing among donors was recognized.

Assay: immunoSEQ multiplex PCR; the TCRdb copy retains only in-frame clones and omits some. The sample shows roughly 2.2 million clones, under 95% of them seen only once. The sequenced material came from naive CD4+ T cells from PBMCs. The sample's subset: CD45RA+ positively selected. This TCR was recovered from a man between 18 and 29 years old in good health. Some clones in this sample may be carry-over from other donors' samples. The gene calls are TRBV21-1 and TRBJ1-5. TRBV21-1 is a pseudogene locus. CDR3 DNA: TGTGCCAGCAGCTTAATGGGGTTTGGACGGAACAATCAGCCCCAGCATTTT. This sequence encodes CASSLMGFGRNNQPQHF.